Described below is a single T cell receptor (beta chain) sequence and its context. Its matching antigen is unknown. Full-length variable regions came from constant-region reverse primers plus semi-nested Nested Universal Primer A PCR. MiXCR, applied by TCRdb to the 5' RACE reads, yields one record per CDR3 protein. The sample lists approximately 60,000 distinct CDR3 sequences, 25% to 30% occurring once. Findings of the study overall: The TCR gene usage of tumor memory CD4+ T cells clustered together with blood and lymph node memory CD4+ cells and with lymph node naive CD4+ cells.

Memory CD4+ T cells were sorted as CD4+CD45RO+CD25- cells. Germline V lookup: CDR1 LNHNV, CDR2 YYDKDF (reference sequence). CDR3 length: 20 residues. Losses at the gene ends were 0 bases for V and 2 bases for J; bases not matched to a gene: 13. The TCR comes from a female donor with breast cancer. The sequencing input was tumor-infiltrating memory CD4+ T cells sorted from the breast tumor. Documented subset: memory CD4+ T cells, CD4+CD45RO+CD25-. The chain employs TRBV15 and TRBJ2-6; 7 nucleotides match TRBD1. The CDR3 region is CATSRDIEGARLPGANVLTF. The DNA for the CDR3 is TGTGCCACCAGCAGAGATATCGAGGGGGCGCGGTTACCTGGGGCCAACGTCCTGACTTTC. The variable domain in full, with the rest retrieved from reference TRBV15 and TRBJ2-6, is DAMVIQNPRYQVTQFGKPVTLSCSQTLNHNVMYWYQQKSSQAPKLLFHYYDKDFNNEADTPDNFQSRRPNTSFCFLDIRSPGLGDTAMYLCATSRDIEGARLPGANVLTFGAGSRLTVL.